The 26 T cell receptor beta chains below come from one sample, sequenced in a study of T cell responses to AZD1222 COVID-19 vaccine. TCRdb keeps only in-frame clones here, not all; method: immunoSEQ multiplex PCR. Among about 68,000 clones listed, roughly 90% were seen once. Material: peripheral blood, obtained on day 0 of AZD1222 vaccination. These TCRs come from an adult in good health.

The rearrangement links TRBV15 to TRBJ1-2; no firm D call. In germline, CDR1 is LNHNV, CDR2 YYDKDF (reference sequence). Deletions cut 0 bases from V and 2 bases from J, with 10 bases between. The CDR3 runs 15 residues. The CDR3 bases are TGTGCCACCAGCAGAGAAGGCGCAGGCAACTATGGCTACACCTTC. As protein: CATSREGAGNYGYTF.

V is TRBV28 and J is TRBJ2-1; 8 nucleotides line up with TRBD2. Germline lookup yields CDR1 MDHEN and CDR2 SYDVKM. CDR3 size: 16 residues. V shed 6 bases, J shed 5 bases, and the junction held 12 bases outside the gene matches. CDR3 nucleotide sequence: TGTGCCAGCAGCTTACCGGGACTAGGAGTCGACAATGAGCAGTTCTTC. Its protein product is CASSLPGLGVDNEQFF.

The chain employs TRBV12-5 and TRBJ2-5, with 11 nucleotides matching TRBD2. CDR1 is LGHNT, CDR2 FRNRAP, per germline. CDR3 length: 14 amino acids. The V segment lost 5 bases and the J segment 4 bases; nucleotides outside the gene matches: 3. CDR3 region: CASGAGTSGETQYF. CDR3 nucleotide sequence: TGTGCTAGTGGTGCCGGGACTAGCGGAGAGACCCAGTACTTC. The entire variable domain, with the rest obtained from reference TRBV12-5 and TRBJ2-5, is as follows: DARVTQTPRHKVTEMGQEVTMRCQPILGHNTVFWYRQTMMQGLELLAYFRNRAPLDDSGMPKDRFSAEMPDATLATLKIQPSEPRDSAVYFCASGAGTSGETQYFGPGTRLLVL.

This chain joins TRBV27 and TRBJ1-5, with D uncertain. V was shortened by 1 base and J by 2 bases, with 6 bases between the two germline ends. The CDR3 is 14 residues long. The germline CDR1 and CDR2 sequences are MNHEY and SMNVEV (reference sequence). This CDR3 is CASSLYGGNQPQHF. In DNA, the CDR3 is TGTGCCAGCAGTTTATACGGGGGCAATCAGCCCCAGCATTTT.

The chain combines TRBV7-9 with TRBJ2-7; tentative D call: TRBD1 (6 bases). Trimming removed 1 base at V and 1 base at J, with 14 bases between. The germline V gene encodes CDR1 SEHNR and CDR2 FQNEAQ (reference sequence). There are 16 residues in the CDR3. CDR3 in DNA: TGTGCCAGCAGCTTAGTTCGGACAGATTTTTCCTACGAGCAGTACTTC. As protein: CASSLVRTDFSYEQYF. The whole variable domain, filled in from reference TRBV7-9 and TRBJ2-7, reads DTGVSQNPRHKITKRGQNVTFRCDPISEHNRLYWYRQTLGQGPEFLTYFQNEAQLEKSRLLSDRFSAERPKGSFSTLEIQRTEQGDSAMYLCASSLVRTDFSYEQYFGPGTRLTVT.

This rearrangement joins TRBV7-8 to TRBJ1-2, with unresolved D. Germline values: CDR1 SGHVS, CDR2 FQNEAQ. The CDR3 totals 16 residues. V shed 5 bases and J shed 5 bases, with 21 bases lying between them. CDR3 residues: CASSLGPYDAWYGYTF. As DNA, the CDR3 is TGTGCCAGCAGCCTTGGACCTTACGATGCATGGTATGGCTACACCTTC.

This chain links TRBV10-3 with TRBJ2-7, with TRBD1 identical over 12 bases. The length of the CDR3 is 15 residues. Germline trimming cut 6 bases from V and 7 bases from J; bases unmatched to any gene: 10. Per germline, CDR1 ENHRY and CDR2 SYGVKD. The CDR3 region has the DNA TGTGCCATCAGGGGGGGACAGGGGGCGGGATCAGAGCAGTACTTC. Its translation is CAIRGGQGAGSEQYF.

The chain has TRBV28 and TRBJ1-3; D is uncertain. The CDR3 extends over 11 amino acids. Trimming removed 4 bases at V and 6 bases at J, with 4 bases between. Germline V CDR1 and CDR2: MDHEN, SYDVKM. CDR3 nucleotide sequence: TGTGCCAGCAGTTCCGTAAACACCATATATTTT. It translates to CASSSVNTIYF. Together with reference TRBV28 and TRBJ1-3, the CDR3 gives the full variable domain: DVKVTQSSRYLVKRTGEKVFLECVQDMDHENMFWYRQDPGLGLRLIYFSYDVKMKEKGDIPEGYSVSREKKERFSLILESASTNQTSMYLCASSSVNTIYFGEGSWLTVV.

The chain recombines TRBV2 with TRBJ2-7; 12 bases agree with TRBD2. The CDR3 has 13 amino acids. Germline V gene sequence: CDR1 SNHLY, CDR2 FYNNEI. After removal of 9 bases from V and 7 bases from J, the junction contained 7 bases not matched to a gene. The CDR3 nucleotides read TGTGCCAGAACCGGACTAGCGGGGCGGGAGCAGTACTTC. Its protein is CARTGLAGREQYF. Looking up the rest from reference TRBV2 and TRBJ2-7 gives the full variable domain: EPEVTQTPSHQVTQMGQEVILRCVPISNHLYFYWYRQILGQKVEFLVSFYNNEISEKSEIFDDQFSVERPDGSNFTLKIRSTKLEDSAMYFCARTGLAGREQYFGPGTRLTVT.

V usage is TRBV29-1 and J usage is TRBJ1-2; TRBD1 aligns across 7 bases. The CDR3 extends over 12 amino acids. Per germline, CDR1 SQVTM and CDR2 ANQGSEA. With V trimmed by 7 bases and J by 4 bases, 6 bases remained unmatched. CDR3 protein: CSDRTGSYGYTF. In DNA form, the CDR3 reads TGCAGCGACCGGACAGGCTCCTATGGCTACACCTTC.

This chain connects TRBV28 to TRBJ1-4; D gene ambiguous. The CDR3 runs 11 residues. V was cut by 7 bases and J by 10 bases, with 10 bases left in between. Looked up from germline, CDR1 is MDHEN and CDR2 is SYDVKM. Here the CDR3 reads CASNRMGKLFF. CDR3 DNA: TGTGCCAGCAACCGAATGGGAAAACTGTTTTTT.

The table lists this clone with a count of one. The chain uses TRBV21-1 and TRBJ2-3; whether TRBD2, the table's D call, matches the DNA was not checked. TRBV21-1 is a documented pseudogene. This CDR3 spans 16 amino acids. This chain's CDR3 is CASSRRPASETDTQYF. In DNA form, the CDR3 reads TGTGCCAGCAGCCGTCGGCCGGCTAGCGAGACAGATACGCAGTATTTT.

V and J are TRBV7-2 and TRBJ1-1, with TRBD1 matching over 8 bases. The germline V gene encodes CDR1 SGHTA and CDR2 FQGNSA. With V trimmed by 4 bases and J by 3 bases, 10 bases remained unmatched. The CDR3 is 16 amino acids. Here the CDR3 reads CASSSGGRDRYTEAFF. Written as DNA, the CDR3 is TGTGCCAGCAGCTCAGGAGGGCGGGACAGGTACACTGAAGCTTTCTTT.

This rearrangement joins TRBV11-2 to TRBJ1-2, with 9 positions matching TRBD1. The CDR3 is made up of 13 amino acids. Germline V CDR1 and CDR2: SGHAT, FQNNGV. J gave up 6 bases and V 1 base, and 0 bases lay outside the gene matches. CDR3 loop: CASSLGTGDGYTF. In DNA, the CDR3 is TGTGCCAGCAGCTTAGGGACAGGGGATGGCTACACCTTC.

The chain joins TRBV7-6 to TRBJ1-5; D remains unclear. V lost 0 bases, J lost 2 bases, and 5 bases lay in between. CDR1 is SGHVS and CDR2 is FNYEAQ in the germline V gene. CDR3 length: 14 residues. The CDR3 DNA reads TGTGCCAGCAGCTTAGCGTCAGGCAATCAGCCCCAGCATTTT. It is translated as CASSLASGNQPQHF.

The J gene is TRBJ2-3, the V gene TRBV2; 9 positions agree with TRBD2. V was pared by 2 bases and J by 4 bases, with 4 bases of the junction left unmatched. Germline lookup yields CDR1 SNHLY and CDR2 FYNNEI. This CDR3 has 15 residues. The CDR3 reads CASSEIASGADTQYF. The CDR3 region has the DNA TGTGCCAGCAGTGAAATTGCTAGCGGGGCAGATACGCAGTATTTT.

V usage is TRBV7-2 and J usage is TRBJ2-2; 8 positions agree with TRBD2. Germline CDR1 reads SGHTA; CDR2 reads FQGNSA. J gave up 10 bases and V 0 bases, and 4 bases lay outside the gene matches. This CDR3 region has 14 residues. CDR3 nucleotides: TGTGCCAGCAGCTTAGCAGCGGGAGTTCCGGAGCTGTTTTTT. This gives the protein CASSLAAGVPELFF.

The rearrangement joins TRBV9 to TRBJ2-2; unclear D gene. V dropped 3 bases and J dropped 3 bases, with 12 bases sitting between them. This CDR3 is 15 amino acids long. In germline, CDR1 is SGDLS, CDR2 YYNGEE. CDR3 DNA sequence: TGTGCCAGCAGCGCCTCCCTCGCGTACACCGGGGAGCTGTTTTTT. This codes for CASSASLAYTGELFF.

This clone was observed a few times. V usage is TRBV18 and J usage is TRBJ2-7, with a possible D match to TRBD1 (5 bases). Germline V gene data show CDR1 as KGHSH and CDR2 as LQKENI. V was trimmed by 5 bases and J by 8 bases, leaving 25 bases between them. The CDR3 spans 16 residues. The CDR3 region has the DNA TGTGCCAGCTCAAAATCATTGGTAGGGGCCGAAGTGAAGCAGTACTTC. Its translation is CASSKSLVGAEVKQYF.

The rearrangement uses TRBV24-1 and TRBJ2-3, with D uncertain. The V gene lost 8 bases and the J gene lost 1 base, with 6 bases spanning the gap. Per germline, CDR1 KGHDR and CDR2 SFDVKD. This CDR3 contains 12 residues. The CDR3 protein is CATTDGTDTQYF. CDR3 DNA sequence: TGTGCCACCACCGACGGCACAGATACGCAGTATTTT.

V usage is TRBV28 and J usage is TRBJ1-5; D remains ambiguous. The CDR3 consists of 12 residues. Trimming cost V 8 bases and J 3 bases, with 8 bases left between them. Germline assignment: CDR1 MDHEN and CDR2 SYDVKM. The CDR3: CASWQTNQPQHF. CDR3 DNA sequence: TGTGCCAGCTGGCAGACCAATCAGCCCCAGCATTTT.

Concerning this clone: Other DNA sequences in this specimen translate into the identical CDR3. The chain is built from TRBV28 and TRBJ2-7, with unresolved D. The V end was cut by 5 bases, the J end by 2 bases, with 4 bases between. The CDR3 totals 11 residues. The germline CDR1 and CDR2 sequences are MDHEN and SYDVKM. The CDR3 here is CASSLTYEQYF. The CDR3 DNA reads TGTGCCAGCAGTCTAACCTACGAGCAGTACTTC.

V and J are TRBV7-3 and TRBJ1-1, with 9 positions matching TRBD1. This CDR3 contains 17 residues. V lost 0 bases to trimming and J lost 0 bases; unmatched junction nucleotides: 5. Germline lookup yields CDR1 SGHTA and CDR2 FQGTGA. This CDR3 is CASSLTGTGNMNTEAFF. As DNA, the CDR3 is TGTGCCAGCAGCTTAACCGGGACAGGGAACATGAACACTGAAGCTTTCTTT.

The chain has TRBV20-1 and TRBJ2-3; 7 bases match TRBD2. Germline CDR1 reads DFQATT; CDR2 reads SNEGSKA (reference sequence). The V segment lost 3 bases and the J segment 2 bases; nucleotides outside the gene matches: 11. This CDR3 spans 16 amino acids. As DNA, the CDR3 is TGCAGTGCTAGTCCCCCGAGCGGGGTATTCACAGATACGCAGTATTTT. Translated: CSASPPSGVFTDTQYF.

The V call is TRBV5-4, the J call TRBJ2-7; 9 nucleotides match TRBD2. Germline V gene data show CDR1 as SGHNT and CDR2 as YYREEE (reference sequence). After removal of 0 bases from V and 3 bases from J, the junction contained 7 bases not matched to a gene. The CDR3 spans 16 residues. CDR3 loop: CASSLGGSGGIYEQYF. The CDR3 DNA reads TGTGCCAGCAGCTTGGGGGGTAGCGGGGGAATCTACGAGCAGTACTTC.

The chain links TRBV6-5 to TRBJ1-1; D not resolved. The germline V gene encodes CDR1 MNHEY and CDR2 SVGAGI. V was pared by 7 bases and J by 6 bases, with 9 bases between. The CDR3 totals 11 residues. The CDR3 loop reads CASNRVPEAFF. The CDR3 region has the DNA TGTGCCAGCAACAGAGTCCCTGAAGCTTTCTTT.